One and the same sample provided the 24 T cell receptor beta chains below, sequenced in a study of blood T cell repertoires in COVID-19. Clones were read by immunoSEQ multiplex PCR, and TCRdb kept only the in-frame ones, dropping some. The sample records approximately 210,000 clones, roughly 86% being singletons. The sequenced material came from peripheral blood. These receptors were collected from a woman aged 50 to 60 with active or convalescent COVID-19.

The gene calls are TRBV20-1 and TRBJ2-5; D is undetermined. The V gene lost 5 bases and the J gene lost 7 bases, with 8 bases spanning the gap. Per the germline V gene, CDR1 is DFQATT and CDR2 is SNEGSKA (reference sequence). The CDR3 length is 10 residues. CDR3 in DNA: TGCAGTGCTGGCAGTTCGACCCAGTACTTC. Translating it yields CSAGSSTQYF.

This chain joins TRBV7-3 and TRBJ2-1; weak D call: TRBD2 (5 bases). CDR1 SGHTA and CDR2 FQGTGA come from the germline V gene. The CDR3 sequence is 15 residues long. V lost 6 bases to trimming and J lost 7 bases, with 19 bases between them. The CDR3 nucleotides are TGTGCCAGCAGTTTGATGGCGGTCCCGGGGAATGAGCAGTTCTTC. Its protein is CASSLMAVPGNEQFF. Variable domain in full (rest from reference TRBV7-3 and TRBJ2-1): GAGVSQTPSNKVTEKGKYVELRCDPISGHTALYWYRQSLGQGPEFLIYFQGTGAADDSGLPNDRFFAVRPEGSVSTLKIQRTERGDSAVYLCASSLMAVPGNEQFFGPGTRLTVL.

V gene TRBV18 combines with J gene TRBJ1-4; 7 positions match TRBD1. V lost 6 bases to trimming and J lost 1 base; unmatched junction nucleotides: 5. The germline gives CDR1 KGHSH, CDR2 LQKENI. CDR3 length equals 15 residues. The CDR3 DNA reads TGTGCCAGCTCCCGGGACAGCTTAACTAATGAAAAACTGTTTTTT. Its translation is CASSRDSLTNEKLFF.

The count of this clone is one. V is TRBV28 and J is TRBJ1-2; D is uncertain. The CDR3 length is 13 residues. Germline V gives CDR1 MDHEN, CDR2 SYDVKM. V shed 3 bases and J shed 0 bases, with 5 bases lying between them. CDR3: CASSLRTNYGYTF. The CDR3 DNA is TGTGCCAGCAGTTTGAGGACTAACTATGGCTACACCTTC.

This rearrangement joins TRBV11-3 to TRBJ2-7; TRBD1 is a possible D gene (5 bases). The V end was cut by 0 bases, the J end by 2 bases, with 17 bases between. Germline CDR1 and CDR2: SGHNT and YENEEA. This CDR3 comprises 17 residues. For the CDR3, the DNA is TGTGCCAGCAGCTTAGAAGGAACAGGAATCGGAACCTACGAGCAGTACTTC. Translation: CASSLEGTGIGTYEQYF.

The V and J genes are TRBV28 and TRBJ2-7, with 8 nucleotides matching TRBD2. The V segment lost 4 bases and the J segment 3 bases; nucleotides outside the gene matches: 14. CDR3 length equals 17 residues. Germline V gene lookup returns CDR1 MDHEN and CDR2 SYDVKM. This chain's CDR3 is CASSSYMSGRNSYEQYF. The CDR3 nucleotides are TGTGCCAGCAGTTCCTATATGAGCGGGAGAAACAGCTACGAGCAGTACTTC.

This chain links TRBV19 with TRBJ1-1; D is undetermined. The CDR3 consists of 13 residues. Deletions cut 3 bases from V and 1 base from J, with 6 bases between. Germline values: CDR1 LNHDA, CDR2 SQIVND (reference sequence). The CDR3 is CASSISKNTEAFF. The DNA of the CDR3 is TGTGCCAGTAGTATTAGCAAGAACACTGAAGCTTTCTTT.

The rearrangement joins TRBV24-1 to TRBJ1-4, with 9 bases lining up with TRBD1. The germline gives CDR1 KGHDR, CDR2 SFDVKD. The V segment lost 4 bases and the J segment 7 bases; nucleotides outside the gene matches: 9. The CDR3 runs to 16 residues. CDR3 sequence (DNA): TGTGCCACCAGTGACCCCGGGACAGGGAAGAGTGAAAAACTGTTTTTT. Residues: CATSDPGTGKSEKLFF.

The gene calls are TRBV14 and TRBJ2-1, with 14 bases matching TRBD2. Germline lookup yields CDR1 SGHDN and CDR2 FVKESK. V trimming: 5 bases; J trimming: 6 bases; junction bases outside the gene matches: 6. The CDR3 is made up of 16 amino acids. In nucleotides, the CDR3 is TGTGCCAGCAGCGCCCAGGGACTAGCGGGAGTCAATGAGCAGTTCTTC. This codes for CASSAQGLAGVNEQFF.

The DNA of the CDR3 is TGTGCCAGCAGTGCACCCTGGGCTTATGGCTACACCTTC. Translation gives CASSAPWAYGYTF. The gene calls are TRBV28 and TRBJ1-2, with no clear D. CDR1 is MDHEN, CDR2 SYDVKM, per germline. This CDR3 comprises 13 residues. V was clipped by 5 bases and J by 5 bases, with 12 bases between them.

The rearrangement joins TRBV19 to TRBJ1-1, with a possible D match to TRBD1 (5 bases). The germline V and J ends were trimmed by 3 bases and 7 bases, with 15 bases remaining between them. Per the germline V gene, CDR1 is LNHDA and CDR2 is SQIVND (reference sequence). The CDR3 runs 14 residues. This CDR3 reads CASSMSAGNLEAFF. CDR3 bases: TGTGCCAGTAGTATGTCAGCAGGGAATCTTGAAGCTTTCTTT.

The CDR3 DNA reads TGTGCCAGCGCAAGACAGCCACATTCCTACGAGCAGTACTTC. This encodes CASARQPHSYEQYF. The chain couples TRBV6-5 to TRBJ2-7; the D gene is possibly TRBD1 (5 bases). The CDR3 length is 14 residues. CDR1 and CDR2 from the germline V gene are MNHEY and SVGAGI. Between the trimmed V and J ends, which lost 8 bases and 1 base, there was a span of 15 bases.

This clone was picked up one time. This chain links TRBV19 with TRBJ2-2; possibly TRBD1 for D (5 bases). V dropped 6 bases and J dropped 3 bases, with 11 bases sitting between them. The germline V gene has CDR1 LNHDA and CDR2 SQIVND (reference sequence). The CDR3 covers 14 residues. The CDR3 reads CASSWGRDTGELFF. Here the CDR3 DNA reads TGTGCCAGTAGCTGGGGCAGGGACACCGGGGAGCTGTTTTTT.

The V call is TRBV19, the J call TRBJ2-6, with D perhaps matching TRBD2 (5 bases). This CDR3 has 15 amino acids. In germline, CDR1 is LNHDA, CDR2 SQIVND (reference sequence). V was trimmed by 7 bases and J by 0 bases, leaving 10 bases between them. The chain's CDR3 is CASKARDSGANVLTF. CDR3 sequence (DNA): TGTGCCAGTAAGGCGAGGGACTCTGGGGCCAACGTCCTGACTTTC. Supplemented by reference TRBV19 and TRBJ2-6, the full variable domain reads DGGITQSPKYLFRKEGQNVTLSCEQNLNHDAMYWYRQDPGQGLRLIYYSQIVNDFQKGDIAEGYSVSREKKESFPLTVTSAQKNPTAFYLCASKARDSGANVLTFGAGSRLTVL.

The rearrangement uses TRBV3-1 (or the pseudogene TRBV3-2) and TRBJ2-3, with 7 bases fitting TRBD2. The trim removed 0 bases at V and 4 bases at J, leaving 13 bases unmatched. The CDR3 runs 18 residues. From germline, CDR1 is LGHDT and CDR2 YNNKEL (reference sequence). CDR3 sequence reads: CASSQDPTGPGGPDTQYF. For the CDR3, the DNA is TGTGCCAGCAGCCAAGATCCGACTGGGCCGGGGGGTCCAGATACGCAGTATTTT.

V and J are TRBV28 and TRBJ2-1, with a possible D match to TRBD2 (5 bases). Germline loops: CDR1 MDHEN, CDR2 SYDVKM. Trimming removed 2 bases at V and 8 bases at J, with 7 bases between. The CDR3 is made up of 12 amino acids. The CDR3 nucleotides read TGTGCCAGCAGTTTAGTCGGGGATGAGCAGTTCTTC. Protein: CASSLVGDEQFF.

This clone has a single count. The chain employs TRBV23-1 and TRBJ2-7, with TRBD2 matching over 12 bases. TRBV23-1 is given ORF status, its function remaining uncertain. Losses at the gene ends were 1 base for V and 3 bases for J; bases not matched to a gene: 4. The CDR3 length is 16 residues. The CDR3 bases are TGCGCCAGCAGTCAATGTCCGACTAGCGGGAGCTACGAGCAGTACTTC. Protein sequence: CASSQCPTSGSYEQYF.

The chain combines TRBV18 with TRBJ2-7, with 10 bases aligning to TRBD2. V lost 6 bases, J lost 4 bases, and 9 bases stayed unmatched. Germline V gene data show CDR1 as KGHSH and CDR2 as LQKENI. CDR3 length: 15 residues. DNA for the CDR3: TGTGCCAGCTCCCCAAAGGGACTAGCGCTTTACGAGCAGTACTTC. Translating gives CASSPKGLALYEQYF.

The V gene is TRBV5-6, the J gene TRBJ2-7, with TRBD1 matching 10 bases. V was clipped by 4 bases and J by 5 bases; unmatched bases: 9. Germline CDR1 and CDR2: SGHDT and YYEEEE. The CDR3 sequence is 15 residues long. CDR3 sequence reads: CASSHRPGTGDEQYF. CDR3 DNA: TGTGCCAGCAGCCACAGACCCGGGACAGGGGACGAGCAGTACTTC.

This clone occurred once. This chain links TRBV7-6 with TRBJ2-1; 11 nucleotides agree with TRBD2. After removal of 6 bases from V and 4 bases from J, the junction contained 11 bases not matched to a gene. The CDR3 runs to 17 residues. Germline loops: CDR1 SGHVS, CDR2 FNYEAQ. CDR3 DNA: TGTGCCAGCAGACCCCTGAAGACTAGCGGGACTTACAATGAGCAGTTCTTC. Protein: CASRPLKTSGTYNEQFF.

The chain recombines TRBV4-2 with TRBJ2-3; possibly TRBD1 for D (6 bases). Per the germline V gene, CDR1 is LGHNA and CDR2 is YNFKEQ. V was shortened by 0 bases and J by 5 bases, with 15 bases between the two germline ends. This CDR3 has 16 residues. The CDR3 nucleotides read TGTGCCAGCAGCCAAGAAGGTTCATCAGGGGAAGATACGCAGTATTTT. Amino acid sequence: CASSQEGSSGEDTQYF.

This clone has only one observation. The chain joins TRBV5-1 to TRBJ1-1, with 7 bases aligning to TRBD1. Germline V gives CDR1 SGHRS, CDR2 YFSETQ. The CDR3 consists of 12 residues. The V gene end was trimmed by 0 bases and the J gene end by 10 bases; junction bases not matched to a gene: 3. The CDR3 region is CASSLETGLAFF. CDR3 in DNA: TGCGCCAGCAGCTTGGAGACAGGGCTAGCTTTCTTT.

This clone was observed once. This rearrangement joins TRBV2 to TRBJ1-2, with a weak D call TRBD1 (5 bases). Trimming stripped 3 bases from V and 4 bases from J, with 12 bases between. Germline V gene sequence: CDR1 SNHLY, CDR2 FYNNEI. The CDR3 sequence is 14 residues long. CDR3 sequence: CASSEGWGGYGYTF. DNA for the CDR3: TGTGCCAGCAGTGAGGGTTGGGGGGGCTATGGCTACACCTTC.

V is TRBV10-1 and J is TRBJ1-1, with D unclear. CDR3 length: 13 residues. In germline, CDR1 is WNHNN, CDR2 SYGVQD (reference sequence). V lost 6 bases to trimming and J lost 1 base, with 9 bases between them. This CDR3 is CASRKGENTEAFF. CDR3 coding DNA: TGCGCCAGCAGAAAGGGAGAGAACACTGAAGCTTTCTTT.